Listed below are T cell receptor beta chains from one sample, sequenced in a study of blood T cell repertoires in COVID-19. TCRdb's table, derived via immunoSEQ multiplex PCR, lists solely in-frame clones and lacks some. This repertoire shows tens of thousands of clones, over 75% found once; its top ten account for roughly 12%. The specimen was peripheral blood. These receptor sequences come from a man aged 65-85 years with active or convalescent COVID-19. The CDR3 runs from the conserved cysteine through the conserved F or W. The D gene is left open where the match is weak. For some rows the clone size is stated as once, few or many, or as a class when expanded; others skip it.

j_gene: TRBJ1-2; abundance: NA; v_gene: TRBV27; d_gene: NA; CDR3aa: CASSFHGTRANYGYTF; CDR3nt: TGTGCCAGCAGTTTTCACGGGACAAGAGCTAACTATGGCTACACCTTC
j_gene: TRBJ2-3; abundance: NA; v_gene: TRBV20-1; d_gene: NA; CDR3aa: CSASKEFSTDTQYF; CDR3nt: TGCAGTGCTAGTAAGGAGTTTAGCACAGATACGCAGTATTTT
j_gene: TRBJ2-2; abundance: NA; v_gene: TRBV7-9; d_gene: TRBD2; CDR3aa: CASSLAGTSGAGELFF; CDR3nt: TGTGCCAGCAGCTTAGCCGGGACTAGCGGGGCCGGGGAGCTGTTTTTT
j_gene: TRBJ1-1; abundance: NA; v_gene: TRBV24-1; d_gene: NA; CDR3aa: CATSDSRATEAFF; CDR3nt: TGTGCCACCAGTGATTCCAGGGCTACTGAAGCTTTCTTT
j_gene: TRBJ1-1; abundance: NA; v_gene: TRBV7-9; d_gene: NA; CDR3aa: CASSPPNMNTEAFF; CDR3nt: TGTGCCAGCAGCCCACCCAACATGAACACTGAAGCTTTCTTT
j_gene: TRBJ1-1; abundance: NA; v_gene: TRBV19; d_gene: NA; CDR3aa: CASSEHRSSEAFF; CDR3nt: TGTGCCAGTAGTGAACACAGGAGCTCTGAAGCTTTCTTT
j_gene: TRBJ1-5; abundance: NA; v_gene: TRBV4-1; d_gene: NA; CDR3aa: CASSQVETTYGQPQHF; CDR3nt: TGCGCCAGCAGCCAAGTAGAAACCACCTATGGTCAGCCCCAGCATTTT
j_gene: TRBJ2-2; abundance: NA; v_gene: TRBV7-9; d_gene: NA; CDR3aa: CASSLRVTGELFF; CDR3nt: TGTGCCAGCAGCTTGAGGGTAACCGGGGAGCTGTTTTTT
j_gene: TRBJ2-2; abundance: few; v_gene: TRBV28; d_gene: TRBD1; CDR3aa: CASSLQGTGNTGELFF; CDR3nt: TGTGCCAGCAGTTTACAAGGGACAGGGAACACCGGGGAGCTGTTTTTT
j_gene: TRBJ1-4; abundance: once; v_gene: TRBV3-1/TRBV3-2; d_gene: TRBD1; CDR3aa: CASTYRGTNEKLFF; CDR3nt: TGTGCCAGCACCTACAGGGGTACTAATGAAAAACTGTTTTTT
j_gene: TRBJ1-2; abundance: NA; v_gene: TRBV14; d_gene: NA; CDR3aa: CASSQDLAGVIYGYTF; CDR3nt: TGTGCCAGCAGCCAAGATTTGGCAGGGGTAATCTATGGCTACACCTTC
j_gene: TRBJ1-1; abundance: NA; v_gene: TRBV12-3/TRBV12-4; d_gene: NA; CDR3aa: CASSPQGPEAFF; CDR3nt: TGTGCCAGCAGCCCACAGGGTCCTGAAGCTTTCTTT
j_gene: TRBJ1-2; abundance: NA; v_gene: TRBV10-3; d_gene: TRBD1; CDR3aa: CAIRSGTGGDYYGYTF; CDR3nt: TGTGCCATCAGATCCGGGACAGGGGGGGACTACTATGGCTACACCTTC